The 13 T cell receptor beta chains reported below all come from one sample, sequenced in a study of siplizumab effects on memory and regulatory T cells. TCRdb keeps only in-frame clones here, not all; method: immunoSEQ multiplex PCR. The sample holds fewer than 130,000 clones, around 90% seen once. The material sequenced was CD4+ T cells sorted from blood. The receptors come from a human donor in good health.

The CDR3 sequence: CASSVGQDRRNTIYF. The CDR3 DNA sequence: TGTGCCAGCAGCGTAGGGCAGGACAGGAGAAACACCATATATTTT. The chain couples TRBV9 to TRBJ1-3; TRBD1 aligns across 7 bases. V was pared by 0 bases and J by 5 bases, with 5 bases of the junction left unmatched. CDR1 SGDLS and CDR2 YYNGEE come from the germline V gene. This CDR3 region has 15 residues.

A word on this clone: Other DNA sequences in the same sample also yield this CDR3. This chain joins TRBV20-1 and TRBJ1-1; D is unclear. CDR1 and CDR2 from the germline V gene are DFQATT and SNEGSKA (reference sequence). This CDR3 spans 11 amino acids. V was trimmed by 3 bases and J by 1 base, leaving 3 bases between them. This chain's CDR3 is CSARENTEAFF. CDR3 nucleotide sequence: TGCAGTGCTAGGGAGAACACTGAAGCTTTCTTT.

This chain connects TRBV29-1 to TRBJ2-1; D unclear. Trimming stripped 6 bases from V and 8 bases from J, with 14 bases between. The CDR3 consists of 12 residues. The germline CDR1 and CDR2 sequences are SQVTM and ANQGSEA. The CDR3 nucleotides are TGCAGCGTCCGAACCATTGACGATGAGCAGTTCTTC. It yields the protein CSVRTIDDEQFF.

The chain uses TRBV6-1 and TRBJ1-3; D might be TRBD1 (5 bases). Between the trimmed V and J ends, which lost 8 bases and 0 bases, there was a span of 14 bases. CDR3 length equals 15 residues. Looked up from germline, CDR1 is MNHNS and CDR2 is SASEGT. CDR3 DNA: TGTGCCAGCCGACGGGACTTGAGCTCTGGAAACACCATATATTTT. Protein sequence: CASRRDLSSGNTIYF.

The chain couples TRBV18 to TRBJ1-1; a weak D match, TRBD1 (6 bases). V was shortened by 3 bases and J by 6 bases, with 20 bases between the two germline ends. The CDR3 is 16 residues long. Germline V gene data show CDR1 as KGHSH and CDR2 as LQKENI. The CDR3 DNA is TGTGCCAGCTCACCCAATTCCGGACAGTTAGGCGCTGAAGCTTTCTTT. It yields the protein CASSPNSGQLGAEAFF.

This clone was detected once. The genes are TRBV4-1 and TRBJ2-3, with D possibly being TRBD2 (5 bases). CDR3 length: 14 amino acids. V gave up 2 bases and J gave up 3 bases, with 9 bases separating them. CDR1 and CDR2 (germline): MGHRA, YSYEKL. In nucleotides, the CDR3 is TGCGCCAGCAGCCAACCCGGGATGACAGATACGCAGTATTTT. It codes for CASSQPGMTDTQYF.

This clone showed up just once. The chain employs TRBV7-9 and TRBJ2-2, with D possibly matching TRBD2 (6 bases). V shed 5 bases and J shed 0 bases, with 16 bases lying between them. Germline lookup yields CDR1 SEHNR and CDR2 FQNEAQ (reference sequence). The length of the CDR3 is 17 residues. CDR3 in amino acids: CASSRLDRTANTGELFF. The CDR3 nucleotides read TGTGCCAGCAGCCGACTAGACAGAACCGCGAACACCGGGGAGCTGTTTTTT.

Details on this clone: At one boundary the junction diverges from the germline segment, which might be a read error. This chain joins TRBV27 and TRBJ2-5; D gene ambiguous. The germline V gene has CDR1 MNHEY and CDR2 SMNVEV (reference sequence). The CDR3 runs 15 residues. CDR3 DNA: TGTGCCAGCAGTTTAGGGCCGGCCTATCAAGGGACCCAGTACTTC. Translation gives CASSLGPAYQGTQYF.

Turning to this clone: Other DNA sequences within the sample encode an identical CDR3. The chain uses TRBV18 and TRBJ1-5; D is undetermined. Germline values: CDR1 KGHSH, CDR2 LQKENI. V was pared by 0 bases and J by 0 bases, with 3 bases between. This CDR3 spans 14 amino acids. The CDR3 region has the DNA TGTGCCAGCTCACCACCCTATAGCAATCAGCCCCAGCATTTT. It is translated as CASSPPYSNQPQHF.

This chain links TRBV19 with TRBJ1-4; no definite D call. The V and J ends lost 2 bases and 1 base respectively, with 2 bases between them. Germline CDR1 is LNHDA and CDR2 is SQIVND (reference sequence). This CDR3 has 13 residues. The CDR3 protein is CASSIKTNEKLFF. CDR3 bases: TGTGCCAGTAGTATAAAAACTAATGAAAAACTGTTTTTT. The full variable domain, with the rest looked up from reference TRBV19 and TRBJ1-4, is DGGITQSPKYLFRKEGQNVTLSCEQNLNHDAMYWYRQDPGQGLRLIYYSQIVNDFQKGDIAEGYSVSREKKESFPLTVTSAQKNPTAFYLCASSIKTNEKLFFGSGTQLSVL.

The rearrangement links TRBV6-1 to TRBJ2-3, with D perhaps TRBD1 (5 bases). CDR3 size: 16 residues. V was shortened by 2 bases and J by 3 bases, with 15 bases between the two germline ends. CDR1 and CDR2 from the germline V gene are MNHNS and SASEGT. Written as DNA, the CDR3 is TGTGCCAGCAGTGAAAGTTACCAGGGCTGGACAGATACGCAGTATTTT. Translated: CASSESYQGWTDTQYF.

The sample holds a few counts of this clone. This chain connects TRBV2 to TRBJ2-7; 7 bases match TRBD1. This CDR3 region has 14 residues. The V segment lost 7 bases and the J segment 0 bases; nucleotides outside the gene matches: 6. The germline V gene has CDR1 SNHLY and CDR2 FYNNEI. The chain's CDR3 is CASNQDRNSYEQYF. CDR3 DNA: TGTGCCAGCAATCAGGACAGGAACTCCTACGAGCAGTACTTC.

V and J are TRBV18 and TRBJ2-7, with TRBD1 identical over 10 bases. Germline V gives CDR1 KGHSH, CDR2 LQKENI. The V and J ends lost 4 bases and 5 bases, in that order; junction bases with no gene match: 8. The CDR3 covers 15 residues. The CDR3: CASSLSGTGVHEQYF. CDR3 nucleotides: TGTGCCAGCTCACTTTCCGGGACAGGGGTACACGAGCAGTACTTC.